What follows describes a single TCR beta chain. Its matching antigen is unknown. This CDR3 comprises 12 residues. Trimming took 2 bases from V and 10 from J, leaving 11 bases between them. CDR1 is SNHLY and CDR2 is FYNNEI in the germline V gene. Method: immunoSEQ multiplex PCR; TCRdb's copy keeps in-frame clones and lacks some. The table has about 82,000 clones, 90% to 95% seen once. The record originates from a study of cytomegalovirus exposure and HLA in healthy donors. Study results and caveats: Among TCR sequences, most were rare, though some public TCRs appeared in many donors.

The sequence was collected from a man aged 18 to 35 in good health and CMV-seronegative. Sequencing was done on a sample of PBMCs. The chain couples TRBV2 to TRBJ1-1, with no clear D. The CDR3 DNA follows: TGTGCCAGCAGTGAATCTGAGGTGGGAGCTTTCTTT. Its protein is CASSESEVGAFF. Complete variable domain (other parts from reference TRBV2 and TRBJ1-1): EPEVTQTPSHQVTQMGQEVILRCVPISNHLYFYWYRQILGQKVEFLVSFYNNEISEKSEIFDDQFSVERPDGSNFTLKIRSTKLEDSAMYFCASSESEVGAFFGQGTRLTVV.